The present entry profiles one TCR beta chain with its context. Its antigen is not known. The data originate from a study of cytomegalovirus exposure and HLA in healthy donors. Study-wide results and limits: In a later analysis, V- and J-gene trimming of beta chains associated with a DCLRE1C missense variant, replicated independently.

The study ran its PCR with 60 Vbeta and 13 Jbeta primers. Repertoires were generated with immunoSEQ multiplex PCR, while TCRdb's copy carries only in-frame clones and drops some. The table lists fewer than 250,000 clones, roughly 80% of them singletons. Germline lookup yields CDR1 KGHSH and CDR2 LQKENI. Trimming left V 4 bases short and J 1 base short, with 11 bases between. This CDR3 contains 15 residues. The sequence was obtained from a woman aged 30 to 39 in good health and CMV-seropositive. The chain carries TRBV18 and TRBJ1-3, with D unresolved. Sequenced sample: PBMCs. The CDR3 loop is CASSLSPESGNTIYF. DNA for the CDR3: TGTGCCAGCTCACTCTCCCCAGAATCTGGAAACACCATATATTTT.